The 25 T cell receptor beta chains in this list originate from one sample, sequenced in a study of T-cell reconstitution after alpha-beta-depleted transplantation in children. A TCRbeta library incorporating unique molecular identifiers was prepared. TCRdb reprocessed the PCR reads via MiXCR and lists one record per CDR3 protein. Of under 50,000 distinct CDR3 sequences listed, roughly 50% are singletons. The sample was peripheral blood, taken before TCRalphabeta/CD19-depleted stem cell transplant. These receptors were collected from a boy in the first two years of life with SCID, due to receive a stem cell transplant.

CDR3 nucleotide sequence: TGCGCCAGCAGCCAAGATCCGGGACAGGGGGCATCTACTAATGAAAAACTGTTTTTT. This encodes CASSQDPGQGASTNEKLFF. The rearrangement links TRBV4-3 to TRBJ1-4, with 12 positions matching TRBD1. V was clipped by 0 bases and J by 2 bases; unmatched bases: 7. The CDR3 totals 19 residues. Per germline, CDR1 LGHNA and CDR2 YSLEER.

The genes are TRBV2 and TRBJ2-3; 8 bases map to TRBD2. This CDR3 contains 18 residues. Trimming took 6 bases from V and 0 from J; bases not matched to a gene: 14. The germline gives CDR1 SNHLY, CDR2 FYNNEI. The CDR3 region has the DNA TGTGCCAGCAGGCAGAACTTATGGACTAGCTCAAGCACAGATACGCAGTATTTT. Encoded protein: CASRQNLWTSSSTDTQYF.

The chain carries TRBV3-1 and TRBJ2-2; no clear D gene. The germline gives CDR1 LGHDT, CDR2 YNNKEL (reference sequence). Trimming shortened V by 1 base and J by 5 bases, and 2 bases separated the two germline ends. This CDR3 has 12 residues. The CDR3 protein is CASSQGTGELFF. CDR3 bases: TGTGCCAGCAGCCAAGGAACCGGGGAGCTGTTTTTT.

This rearrangement joins TRBV20-1 to TRBJ2-7, with TRBD1 as a possible D gene (6 bases). V was cut by 3 bases and J by 5 bases, with 11 bases left in between. Germline CDR1 and CDR2: DFQATT and SNEGSKA (reference sequence). There are 12 residues in the CDR3. The CDR3 region has the DNA TGCAGTGCTAGGGGGGACACCCACGAGCAGTACTTC. Translating it yields CSARGDTHEQYF.

This chain links TRBV6-1 with TRBJ2-7; D perhaps matches TRBD1 (6 bases). The ends were cut back, 5 bases at V and 2 bases at J, with 13 bases in the middle. The CDR3 length is 14 residues. Germline V lookup: CDR1 MNHNS, CDR2 SASEGT. The DNA of the CDR3 is TGTGCCAGCAGTCCCTTGGGGGCAGCCTACGAGCAGTACTTC. Amino acids: CASSPLGAAYEQYF.

This clonotype was seen a handful of times. The V call is TRBV29-1, the J call TRBJ2-5; D tentatively fits TRBD1 or TRBD2 (6 bases each). Germline lookup yields CDR1 SQVTM and CDR2 ANQGSEA. CDR3 size: 13 residues. V gave up 6 bases and J gave up 5 bases, with 16 bases separating them. CDR3 protein: CSVRGVRMETQYF. For the CDR3, the DNA is TGCAGCGTGAGGGGGGTACGGATGGAGACCCAGTACTTC. The full variable domain, its missing parts supplied by reference TRBV29-1 and TRBJ2-5, is SAVISQKPSRDICQRGTSLTIQCQVDSQVTMMFWYRQQPGQSLTLIATANQGSEATYESGFVIDKFPISRPNLTFSTLTVSNMSPEDSSIYLCSVRGVRMETQYFGPGTRLLVL.

The chain is built from TRBV7-2 and TRBJ2-1, with D uncertain. With 3 bases removed from V and 5 bases from J, the gap between germline ends came to 5 bases. This CDR3 contains 12 residues. Germline values: CDR1 SGHTA, CDR2 FQGNSA. In nucleotides, the CDR3 is TGTGCCAGCAGCTTCTATGACAATGAGCAGTTCTTC. Translated, it gives CASSFYDNEQFF.

This clonotype was counted at least ten times. The chain uses TRBV5-5 and TRBJ1-5; D unresolved. The CDR3 contains 14 residues. Germline values: CDR1 SGHKS, CDR2 YYEKEE (reference sequence). Trimming removed 0 bases at V and 2 bases at J, with 6 bases between. CDR3 in amino acids: CASSLGLGNQPQHF. The CDR3 DNA follows: TGTGCCAGCAGCTTGGGTCTCGGCAATCAGCCCCAGCATTTT.

The CDR3 region is CSVGTPRRMAFF. The CDR3, as DNA: TGCAGCGTTGGGACGCCAAGGCGGATGGCTTTCTTT. The rearrangement uses TRBV29-1 and TRBJ1-1; D ambiguous. The CDR3 runs 12 residues. Germline V gene lookup returns CDR1 SQVTM and CDR2 ANQGSEA. V dropped 4 bases and J dropped 11 bases, with 17 bases sitting between them.

The chain couples TRBV6-6 to TRBJ2-7; D may be TRBD1 or TRBD2 (5 bases each). The germline CDR1 and CDR2 sequences are MNHNY and SVGAGI (reference sequence). V was shortened by 11 bases and J by 9 bases, with 20 bases between the two germline ends. CDR3 length: 12 amino acids. The CDR3 protein is CAVGRGRGGQYF. In nucleotides, the CDR3 is TGTGCCGTCGGACGGGGCAGAGGAGGGCAGTACTTC.

The chain recombines TRBV4-1 with TRBJ1-1; tentative D call: TRBD1 (5 bases). This CDR3 is built from 16 residues. The V gene's germline CDR1 is MGHRA and CDR2 YSYEKL. V lost 0 bases, J lost 2 bases, and 13 bases lay in between. The CDR3 DNA is TGCGCCAGCAGCCAAGATCGGGAGGGGCAAAACACTGAAGCTTTCTTT. Translation: CASSQDREGQNTEAFF.

The genes are TRBV7-9 and TRBJ2-3, with D maybe TRBD2 (6 bases). The ends were cut back, 2 bases at V and 0 bases at J, with 15 bases in the middle. Germline V lookup: CDR1 SEHNR, CDR2 FQNEAQ (reference sequence). There are 17 residues in the CDR3. The CDR3 sequence is CASSLLGAGTSTDTQYF. Here the CDR3 DNA reads TGTGCCAGCAGCTTACTGGGTGCGGGGACTAGCACAGATACGCAGTATTTT.

The chain carries TRBV20-1 and TRBJ2-5, with D perhaps matching TRBD1 or TRBD2 (6 bases each). V was clipped by 3 bases and J by 5 bases, with 10 bases between them. Germline values: CDR1 DFQATT, CDR2 SNEGSKA (reference sequence). The CDR3 length is 12 residues. This chain's CDR3 is CSARDSGETQYF. In DNA form, the CDR3 reads TGCAGTGCTAGGGACAGCGGGGAGACCCAGTACTTC.

V is TRBV12-3 or TRBV12-4 and J is TRBJ1-2; D ambiguous. V lost 2 bases, J lost 8 bases, and 9 bases lay in between. The CDR3 has 12 amino acids. The CDR3 coding sequence is TGTGCCAGCAGTTTAAGAATCGCAGGCTACACCTTC. This translates into CASSLRIAGYTF.

J is TRBJ2-2 and V is TRBV5-1; 9 positions match TRBD2. Germline CDR1 and CDR2: SGHRS and YFSETQ. The CDR3 contains 17 residues. The ends lost 1 base at V and 1 base at J; junction bases unmatched: 5. The CDR3 region has the DNA TGCGCCAGCAGCTTGAAGCCAGCGGGGGGGAACACCGGGGAGCTGTTTTTT. The encoded protein is CASSLKPAGGNTGELFF.

This chain joins TRBV7-2 and TRBJ1-1, with 8 bases identical to TRBD1. The CDR3 loop spans 15 amino acids. The germline V gene encodes CDR1 SGHTA and CDR2 FQGNSA. Losses at the gene ends were 5 bases for V and 6 bases for J; bases not matched to a gene: 11. The CDR3 is CASSRAGQGGAEAFF. Written as DNA, the CDR3 is TGTGCCAGCAGCCGGGCCGGACAGGGTGGGGCTGAAGCTTTCTTT.

J is TRBJ1-4 and V is TRBV5-1; TRBD1 might be the D (6 bases). CDR3 length equals 15 residues. CDR1 is SGHRS and CDR2 is YFSETQ in the germline V gene. V lost 2 bases to trimming and J lost 0 bases, with 8 bases between them. CDR3 in DNA: TGCGCCAGCAGCTTACAGGGCTCAACTAATGAAAAACTGTTTTTT. Translating it yields CASSLQGSTNEKLFF.

The chain employs TRBV20-1 and TRBJ2-5, with D tentatively TRBD1 or TRBD2 (6 bases each). Germline lookup yields CDR1 DFQATT and CDR2 SNEGSKA (reference sequence). The CDR3 length is 20 residues. V shed 1 base and J shed 4 bases, with 31 bases lying between them. For the CDR3, the DNA is TGCAGTGCTAGAGTCCAGGCCCAGGATCCGGGGGCCTTTCCTTTAGAGACCCAGTACTTC. It specifies CSARVQAQDPGAFPLETQYF.

The V and J genes are TRBV28 and TRBJ2-7; D not resolved. Germline CDR1 reads MDHEN; CDR2 reads SYDVKM. Trimming stripped 5 bases from V and 0 bases from J, with 20 bases between. The CDR3 runs to 17 residues. The CDR3 spells CASSIAVRLESSYEQYF. The CDR3 DNA sequence: TGTGCCAGCAGTATCGCCGTCAGACTGGAGAGCTCCTACGAGCAGTACTTC.

This clonotype was counted only a few times. The chain is built from TRBV6-5 and TRBJ2-3, with 8 bases aligning to TRBD1. V was pared by 4 bases and J by 8 bases, with 2 bases of the junction left unmatched. The CDR3 is made up of 12 amino acids. The germline gives CDR1 MNHEY, CDR2 SVGAGI. The CDR3 sequence is CASSSQGVTQYF. Here the CDR3 DNA reads TGTGCCAGCAGTTCACAGGGGGTTACGCAGTATTTT.

The chain links TRBV12-3 or TRBV12-4 to TRBJ2-5; 8 bases map to TRBD2. The CDR3 is 14 residues long. Germline trimming cut 7 bases from V and 1 base from J; bases unmatched to any gene: 5. CDR3 DNA: TGTGCCAGCAACCAGCGGGGGAGCCAAGAGACCCAGTACTTC. It codes for CASNQRGSQETQYF.

This clonotype was observed a few times. This chain links TRBV12-3 or TRBV12-4 with TRBJ2-3; D is unresolved. The CDR3 is 13 amino acids. V was shortened by 2 bases and J by 2 bases, with 5 bases between the two germline ends. CDR3 nucleotide sequence: TGTGCCAGCAGTTTATGGCTCACAGATACGCAGTATTTT. Translation: CASSLWLTDTQYF.

This chain joins TRBV20-1 and TRBJ2-1, with D unresolved. This CDR3 region has 14 residues. Germline V gene lookup returns CDR1 DFQATT and CDR2 SNEGSKA (reference sequence). Trimming cost V 3 bases and J 4 bases, with 13 bases left between them. CDR3 sequence: CSARFLLSYNEQFF. CDR3 nucleotide sequence: TGCAGTGCTAGGTTCCTTTTATCTTACAATGAGCAGTTCTTC.

This clonotype was counted many times. This chain uses TRBV27 with TRBJ2-3, with TRBD2 matching over 10 bases. This CDR3 region has 16 residues. Germline CDR1 MNHEY, CDR2 SMNVEV (reference sequence). Unmatched junction bases numbered 7, after V lost 6 bases and J lost 1 base. CDR3 in amino acids: CASSSGLAGGTDTQYF. The CDR3, as DNA: TGTGCCAGCAGCTCGGGGCTAGCGGGGGGCACAGATACGCAGTATTTT.

This clonotype was recorded once. The rearrangement joins TRBV6-5 to TRBJ1-1; D ambiguous. V was trimmed by 4 bases and J by 3 bases, leaving 9 bases between them. Per the germline V gene, CDR1 is MNHEY and CDR2 is SVGAGI. The CDR3 length is 13 residues. Here the CDR3 DNA reads TGTGCCAGCAGTTTGGAGGTCGACACTGAAGCTTTCTTT. It translates to CASSLEVDTEAFF.